This T cell receptor beta chain was found in a study of T cell changes during pregnancy in multiple sclerosis (dated by TCRdb to between 2018 and 2021). About the investigation overall: The study examined how the T cell repertoire changed over the course of pregnancy in women with multiple sclerosis.

The trim is 4 bases for V and 4 bases for J, with a gap of 19 bases between the germline ends. For CDR1 and CDR2, the germline V gene (reference sequence) lists LNHDA and SQIVND. Inclusive of the bounding cysteine and phenylalanine, the CDR3 is 16 residues long. The retained sequence is limited to the CDR3, 48 bases, with the frame set at the first base. In the case of this clone: No antigen is known for it. Base qualities are not at hand, and no much larger clone is one base apart.

Receptor amplification or capture employed the immunoSEQ multiplex PCR assay. TCRdb mirrors the immuneACCESS table, restricted to in-frame sequences. Some clones are absent from its copies; in checked studies, under half trace to an unresolved V gene, and the reason for the others is unknown. Within this sample are roughly 18,000 clones, with 88% of them counted one time only. The ten largest clones represent about 1.3% of the sample. The source is a female donor in good health, enrolled as a control in a pregnancy study. The rearrangement joined TRBV19 to TRBJ1-2, with a weak D call of TRBD1 (5 bases match). The sample in question was CD4+ T cells from peripheral blood mononuclear cells, obtained in the first trimester of pregnancy. The CDR3 amino acid sequence is: CASSTREVRVSYGYTF. The nucleotide sequence reads as follows: TGTGCCAGTAGTACGCGGGAAGTCAGGGTTAGCTATGGCTACACCTTC.